The clone carrying this T cell receptor (beta chain) has just a few counts. These data are taken from a study of blood T cell repertoires in COVID-19. Study-wide context: COVID-19 samples, acute and convalescent, were from the United States, Italy and Spain.

Using immunoSEQ multiplex PCR, the repertoire was profiled, and TCRdb retains in-frame clones only, with some absent. The top ten hold 14% to 15% of the sample, which has fewer than 250,000 clones, around 88% seen once. Sequenced sample: PBMCs or T cells enriched from blood (not recorded which). This TCR was sampled from a woman in her fifties or sixties with acute COVID-19.

CDR3 nucleotides: TGTGCCTGGAGTGTAATATGGGGCAGGGAGGAGGATGGCTACACCTTC. Protein sequence: CAWSVIWGREEDGYTF. The chain uses TRBV30 and TRBJ1-2; possible D gene TRBD1, 5 bases. The CDR3 consists of 16 residues. V was cut by 0 bases and J by 6 bases, with 20 bases left in between. The germline V gene has CDR1 GTSNPN and CDR2 SVGIG (reference sequence).